A single TCR beta chain is shown here with its context. The V gene's germline CDR1 is SGHRS and CDR2 YFSETQ. The germline V and J ends were trimmed by 4 bases and 5 bases, with 10 bases remaining between them. The CDR3 extends over 12 amino acids. Using immunoSEQ multiplex PCR, the repertoire was profiled, and TCRdb retains in-frame clones only, with some absent. The data show 150,000 to 200,000 clones, roughly four fifths seen once. This record belongs to a study of blood T cell repertoires in COVID-19. The chain combines TRBV5-1 with TRBJ2-7, with D tentatively TRBD2 (5 bases). Input material: peripheral blood. This receptor was taken from a woman between 70 and 85 years old with COVID-19, enrolled during active disease. The CDR3 sequence is CASSLPGNEQYF. The CDR3 nucleotides are TGCGCCAGCAGCCTTCCGGGGAACGAGCAGTACTTC.